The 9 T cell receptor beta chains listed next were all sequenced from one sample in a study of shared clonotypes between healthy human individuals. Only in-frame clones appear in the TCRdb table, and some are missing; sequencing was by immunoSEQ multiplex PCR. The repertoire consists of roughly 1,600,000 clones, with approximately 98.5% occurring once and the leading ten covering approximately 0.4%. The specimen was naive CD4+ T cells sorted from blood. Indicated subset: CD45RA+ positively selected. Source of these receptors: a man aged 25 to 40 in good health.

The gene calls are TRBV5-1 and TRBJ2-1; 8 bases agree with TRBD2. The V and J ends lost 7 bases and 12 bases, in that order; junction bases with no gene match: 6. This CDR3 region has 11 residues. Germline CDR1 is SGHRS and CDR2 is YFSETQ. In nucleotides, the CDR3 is TGCGCCAGCTCAGGGCGGGAGGTGCAGTTCTTC. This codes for CASSGREVQFF.

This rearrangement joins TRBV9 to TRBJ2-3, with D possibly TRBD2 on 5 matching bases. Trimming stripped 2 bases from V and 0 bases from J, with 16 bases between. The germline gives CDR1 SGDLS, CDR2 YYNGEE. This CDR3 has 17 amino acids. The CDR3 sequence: CASSVTSSYSSTDTQYF. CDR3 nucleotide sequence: TGTGCCAGCAGCGTTACTTCTAGCTATTCAAGCACAGATACGCAGTATTTT.

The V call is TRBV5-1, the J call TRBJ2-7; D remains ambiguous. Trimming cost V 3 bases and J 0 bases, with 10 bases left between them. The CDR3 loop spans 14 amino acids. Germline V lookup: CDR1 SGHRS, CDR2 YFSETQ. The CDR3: CASSSSPGSYEQYF. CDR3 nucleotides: TGCGCCAGCAGCTCTTCCCCTGGCTCCTACGAGCAGTACTTC.

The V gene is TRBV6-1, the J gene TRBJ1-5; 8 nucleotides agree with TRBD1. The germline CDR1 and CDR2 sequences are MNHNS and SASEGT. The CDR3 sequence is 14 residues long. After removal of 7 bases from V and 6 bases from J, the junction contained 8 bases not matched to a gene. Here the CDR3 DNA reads TGTGCCAGCACCCGACAGGGGTTCACTCAGCCCCAGCATTTT. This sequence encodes CASTRQGFTQPQHF.

In DNA, the CDR3 is TGTGCCAGTAGACCGGGACACAACTTTGTTCAGCAGTACTTC. The encoded protein is CASRPGHNFVQQYF. The chain uses TRBV6-5 and TRBJ2-7; perhaps TRBD1 as D (6 bases). Germline V gene data show CDR1 as MNHEY and CDR2 as SVGAGI. Trimming left V 9 bases short and J 8 bases short, with 23 bases between. CDR3 size: 14 residues.

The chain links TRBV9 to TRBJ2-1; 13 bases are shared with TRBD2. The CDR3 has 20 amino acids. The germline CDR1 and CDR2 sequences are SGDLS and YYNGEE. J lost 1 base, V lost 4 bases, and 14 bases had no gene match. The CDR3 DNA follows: TGTGCCAGCAGCCCTAATCTAGGGACTAGCGGGGCCCTTTCCTACAATGAGCAGTTCTTC. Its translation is CASSPNLGTSGALSYNEQFF.

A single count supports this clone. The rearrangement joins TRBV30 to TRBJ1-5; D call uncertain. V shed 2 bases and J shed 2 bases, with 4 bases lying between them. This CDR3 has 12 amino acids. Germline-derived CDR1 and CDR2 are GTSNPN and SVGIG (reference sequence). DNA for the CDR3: TGTGCCTGGAGTCTACGCAATCAGCCCCAGCATTTT. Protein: CAWSLRNQPQHF.

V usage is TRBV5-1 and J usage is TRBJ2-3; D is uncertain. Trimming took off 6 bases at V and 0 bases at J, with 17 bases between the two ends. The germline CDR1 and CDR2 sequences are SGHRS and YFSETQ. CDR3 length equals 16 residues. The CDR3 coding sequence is TGCGCCAGCACCGACAACGTGTGGCCAAGCACAGATACGCAGTATTTT. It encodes CASTDNVWPSTDTQYF.

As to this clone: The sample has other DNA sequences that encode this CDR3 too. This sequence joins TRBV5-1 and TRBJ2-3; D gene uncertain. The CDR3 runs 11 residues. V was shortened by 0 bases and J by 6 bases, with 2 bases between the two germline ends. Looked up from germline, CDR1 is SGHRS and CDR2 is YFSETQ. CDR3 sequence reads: CASSLADTQYF. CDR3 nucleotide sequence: TGCGCCAGCAGCTTGGCTGATACGCAGTATTTT.